This T cell receptor (beta chain) was recorded in a study of T cell repertoires in ileal Crohn's disease. Findings and limits, study-wide: Clonal expansions were more frequent in active smokers than non-smokers at surgery. Compared with CD4 T cells, sorted CD8 cells carried more expanded clones.

This clone was picked up one time. Its antigen is undetermined. Losses at the gene ends were 3 bases for V and 3 bases for J; bases not matched to a gene: 9. CDR3 length equals 15 residues. Germline lookup yields CDR1 GTSNPN and CDR2 SVGIG (reference sequence). Profiling relied on immunoSEQ multiplex PCR, and the TCRdb table lists in-frame clones only, not all of them. The table lists about 9,600 clones, over 65% of them singletons, with 25% in the top ten. The sequence came from an adult with Crohn's disease. The specimen sequenced was ileal tissue. The chain combines TRBV30 with TRBJ2-3; TRBD2 agrees at 7 bases. DNA for the CDR3: TGTGCCTGGAGCCCTTCAAGACTAGCTACAGATACGCAGTATTTT. Amino acid sequence: CAWSPSRLATDTQYF. Looking up the rest from reference TRBV30 and TRBJ2-3 gives the full variable domain: SQTIHQWPATLVQPVGSPLSLECTVEGTSNPNLYWYRQAAGRGLQLLFYSVGIGQISSEVPQNLSASRPQDRQFILSSKKLLLSDSGFYLCAWSPSRLATDTQYFGPGTRLTVL.